This T cell receptor (beta chain) was recovered during a study of blood T cell repertoires in COVID-19. About the study: From T cells, B-cell-depleted T cells, or PBMCs came the material, which was cDNA or gDNA.

Trimming removed 4 bases from V and 6 bases from J; junction bases left unmatched: 7. Germline CDR1 LGHNA, CDR2 YNFKEQ. The CDR3 length is 17 residues. Method: immunoSEQ multiplex PCR; TCRdb's copy keeps in-frame clones and lacks some. Of over 150,000 clones in the sample, 65% to 90% are singletons; the top ten hold over 10%. The clonotype comes from a human donor in a cohort sampled during active COVID-19. Sequencing input: peripheral blood. V and J are TRBV4-2 and TRBJ2-2; 14 nucleotides align to TRBD2. CDR3 in amino acids: CASSPRTSGRRAGELFF. Here the CDR3 DNA reads TGTGCCAGCAGCCCCCGGACTAGCGGGAGGAGGGCCGGGGAGCTGTTTTTT.